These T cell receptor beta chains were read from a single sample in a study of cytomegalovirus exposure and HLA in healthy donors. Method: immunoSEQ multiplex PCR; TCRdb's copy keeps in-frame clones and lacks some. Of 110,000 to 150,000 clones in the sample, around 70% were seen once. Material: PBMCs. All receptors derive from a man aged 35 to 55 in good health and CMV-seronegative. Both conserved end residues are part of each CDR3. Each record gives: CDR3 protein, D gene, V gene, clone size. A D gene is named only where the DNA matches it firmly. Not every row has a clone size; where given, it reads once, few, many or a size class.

CASSEATGSQPQHF,NA,TRBV6-1,NA
CASSSGERELGEQFF,TRBD2,TRBV25-1,NA
CASSVDGPGGRSRHEQFF,TRBD2,TRBV9,NA
CASSLVAQDSGANVLTF,NA,TRBV7-2,NA
CASRRSGLDSPLHF,NA,TRBV6-4,NA
CASSIPGTSNEQFF,TRBD2,TRBV19,NA
CASSEPGTEGYTF,TRBD1,TRBV6-1,NA
CASSVAGGFQTGGYTF,NA,TRBV9,NA
CASSLGQGVAEAFF,TRBD1,TRBV5-1,NA
CASSIPGRSDTNEKLFF,NA,TRBV19,NA
CASSLLDIGTEAFF,NA,TRBV5-8,few
CASSSGSAGVGNEQFF,TRBD2,TRBV7-6,few
CASSPLVVTNEKLFF,NA,TRBV9,NA
CASSEYRAPNTGELFF,NA,TRBV25-1,NA
CASSPPRRAYEQYF,NA,TRBV7-2,NA
CASSPRQKIYEQYF,NA,TRBV19,NA
CSVESGDSYEQYF,NA,TRBV29-1,NA
CASSEQGARQPQHF,TRBD1,TRBV6-1,NA
CASSTKPYHDTEAFF,NA,TRBV28,NA
CASSSLLAGGTDTQYF,TRBD2,TRBV6-6,NA
CASSPRGDSNQPQHF,NA,TRBV9,NA
CASSLVGRQGPHRTDTQYF,NA,TRBV5-4,NA
CASSLWRQMNTEAFF,NA,TRBV7-2,few
CATAPVGEETQYF,NA,TRBV15,once
CASSPGGNREAFF,NA,TRBV7-6,NA
CASSRNVAGGTDTQYF,TRBD2,TRBV7-2,few
CASSQGLEQYF,NA,TRBV6-6,NA
CASSFTGARTEAFF,TRBD1,TRBV5-1,once
CASASHREGNSPLHF,NA,TRBV19,NA
CASSVGLVDTGELFF,TRBD2,TRBV11-2,NA
CASRSTGQIYSNQPQHF,TRBD1,TRBV9,NA
CASSYNRGQGTEAFF,TRBD1,TRBV5-1,NA
CASSGTGRFYGYTF,TRBD1,TRBV7-9,once
CSVEEGVGRYGYTF,NA,TRBV29-1,NA
CASSVAGTGGDEQYF,TRBD1,TRBV9,few
CASRLSPTGLTEAFF,TRBD1,TRBV6-1,once